This paragraph covers one T cell receptor beta chain sequence. Profiled with immunoSEQ multiplex PCR; TCRdb holds only in-frame clones, not every one. The sample has just over 60,000 clones, approximately 79% seen once. The data stem from a study of blood T cell repertoires in COVID-19. About the research overall: From the United States, Italy and Spain came samples of acute and convalescent COVID-19.

The TCR sequence derives from a woman over 75 with active or convalescent COVID-19. What was sequenced was peripheral blood.

CDR3 in DNA: TGTGCCAGCAGTGAACAGGGCCTTAGCAATCAGCCCCAGCATTTT. Translation: CASSEQGLSNQPQHF. The chain has TRBV2 and TRBJ1-5, with D perhaps matching TRBD1 (5 bases). The CDR3 length is 15 residues. V was shortened by 2 bases and J by 0 bases, with 8 bases between the two germline ends. Germline V gene lookup returns CDR1 SNHLY and CDR2 FYNNEI.